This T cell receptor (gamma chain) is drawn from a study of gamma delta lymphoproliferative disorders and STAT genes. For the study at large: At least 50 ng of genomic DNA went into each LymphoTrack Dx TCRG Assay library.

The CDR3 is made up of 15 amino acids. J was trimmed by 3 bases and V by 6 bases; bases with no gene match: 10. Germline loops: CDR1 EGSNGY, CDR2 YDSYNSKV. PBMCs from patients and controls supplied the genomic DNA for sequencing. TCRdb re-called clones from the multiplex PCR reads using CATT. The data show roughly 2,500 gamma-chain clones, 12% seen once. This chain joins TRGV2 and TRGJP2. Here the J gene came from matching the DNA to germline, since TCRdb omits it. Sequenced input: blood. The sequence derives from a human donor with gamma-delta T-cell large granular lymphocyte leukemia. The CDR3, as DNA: TGTGCCACCTGGACGGGCTGTGGTAGTGATTGGATCAAGACGTTT. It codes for CATWTGCGSDWIKTF.